This T cell receptor (beta chain) was captured by sequencing in a study of blood T cell repertoires in COVID-19. This clone was detected once. In the study's own analysis: Estimation of nucleated cell counts was performed using reference gene primer amplification. Produced via immunoSEQ multiplex PCR; TCRdb's table is partial and in-frame only. Clonal size and the V and J genes are those of that table, whereas D and trimming came from the DNA. Among almost 30,000 clones listed, 68% were seen once. The CDR3 is 14 residues long. The V end was cut by 0 bases, the J end by 4 bases, with 10 bases between. The germline CDR1 and CDR2 sequences are SGHTA and FQGNSA.

This receptor was taken from a human donor in a cohort sampled during active COVID-19. The sample comprised peripheral blood. The chain combines TRBV7-2 with TRBJ2-7; D perhaps matches TRBD2 (5 bases). This CDR3 reads CASSLAGGGYEQYF. The CDR3 region has the DNA TGTGCCAGCAGCTTAGCGGGCGGAGGTTACGAGCAGTACTTC. Using reference TRBV7-2 and TRBJ2-7 for the parts outside the CDR3, the full variable domain is GAGVSQSPSNKVTEKGKDVELRCDPISGHTALYWYRQSLGQGLEFLIYFQGNSAPDKSGLPSDRFSAERTGGSVSTLTIQRTQQEDSAVYLCASSLAGGGYEQYFGPGTRLTVT.